This TCR beta chain derives from a study of T cell changes during pregnancy in multiple sclerosis. TCRdb's copy holds only in-frame clones and misses some; the assay was immunoSEQ multiplex PCR. This sample has more than 65,000 clones, with around 93% found just once. With 7 bases clipped from V and 7 bases from J, the junction kept 7 bases outside the gene matches. This CDR3 has 13 amino acids. Germline CDR1 MDHEN, CDR2 SYDVKM. The receptor was derived from a female donor with multiple sclerosis, enrolled in a pregnancy study. Here the sequenced sample was peripheral blood, taken in the first trimester of pregnancy. The chain employs TRBV28 and TRBJ1-5; 7 bases fit TRBD1. The CDR3 spells CASKDRLEQPQHF. The CDR3 DNA follows: TGTGCCAGCAAGGACAGGTTGGAGCAGCCCCAGCATTTT.